This entry is about one T cell receptor beta chain. The antigen remains unidentified. V was pared by 9 bases and J by 3 bases, with 4 bases between. This CDR3 spans 10 amino acids. Looked up from germline, CDR1 is SGHRS and CDR2 is YFSETQ. The protocol was immunoSEQ multiplex PCR, while the TCRdb copy is restricted to in-frame clones and leaves out a portion. The table has some 150,000 clones, about 87% seen once. The data derive from a study of T cell responses to AZD1222 COVID-19 vaccine. Study results and caveats: Regions 160-218 and 743-854 dominated among vaccine-associated CD4 TCRs spanning spike. Reportedly, nearly half of unique spike TCRs recognized epitopes outside B.1.351/B.1.1.7 mutations.

Source: peripheral blood, taken on day 0 of AZD1222 vaccination. This receptor was identified in an adult in good health. The gene calls are TRBV5-1 and TRBJ1-5; D is uncertain. CDR3 nucleotide sequence: TGCGCCACCCCCAATCAGCCCCAGCATTTT. It encodes CATPNQPQHF. Together with reference TRBV5-1 and TRBJ1-5, the CDR3 gives the full variable domain: KAGVTQTPRYLIKTRGQQVTLSCSPISGHRSVSWYQQTPGQGLQFLFEYFSETQRNKGNFPGRFSGRQFSNSRSEMNVSTLELGDSALYLCATPNQPQHFGDGTRLSIL.